A selection of T cell receptor beta chains follows, all from one sample in a study of T cells in Graves' hyperthyroidism and ophthalmopathy. TCRdb itself ran the multiplex PCR reads through MiXCR, one entry per CDR3 protein. This sample has under 250,000 distinct CDR3 sequences, with approximately 23% found just once. Input material: blood. These receptors were collected from a middle-aged woman with Graves' ophthalmopathy. Both conserved end residues are part of each CDR3. A D gene is named only where the DNA matches it firmly. A row's size may be missing; if present it is once, few, many or a size class.

TRBJ1-3 | TRBD1 | TRBV5-1 | many | CASSLQGASGNTIYF | TGCGCCAGCAGCTTACAGGGGGCTTCTGGAAACACCATATATTTT
TRBJ2-7 | - | TRBV20-1 | many | CSARWGDGTYEQYF | TGCAGTGCTAGATGGGGGGACGGGACCTACGAGCAGTACTTC
TRBJ1-2 | TRBD1 | TRBV2 | - | CASSRDSLGYGYTF | TGTGCCAGCAGTCGGGACAGTCTCGGGTATGGCTACACCTTC
TRBJ2-7 | - | TRBV28 | - | CASSLRLGATGVPYEQYF | TGTGCCAGCAGTTTAAGGTTGGGGGCGACGGGAGTACCCTACGAGCAGTACTTC
TRBJ2-5 | TRBD2 | TRBV28 | many | CASSLSEKPSGRITPQETQYF | TGTGCCAGCAGTTTGTCGGAAAAACCTAGCGGGAGGATCACGCCGCAAGAGACCCAGTACTTC
TRBJ2-5 | - | TRBV11-1 | many | CASSRREDQYF | TGTGCCAGCAGTCGCCGTGAGGACCAGTACTTC
TRBJ1-1 | TRBD1 | TRBV11-1 | many | CASSHTRTGENTEAFF | TGTGCCAGCAGCCATACTCGGACAGGGGAGAACACTGAAGCTTTCTTT
TRBJ1-1 | - | TRBV6-5 | many | CASSSSQGNTEAFF | TGTGCCAGCAGTTCCAGCCAGGGGAACACTGAAGCTTTCTTT
TRBJ2-7 | TRBD1 | TRBV12-3/TRBV12-4 | - | CASSFTGTGVLASSYEQYF | TGTGCCAGCAGTTTCACCGGGACAGGGGTCCTAGCGTCCTCCTACGAGCAGTACTTC
TRBJ2-2 | - | TRBV20-1 | many | CSAAPLTENTGELFF | TGCAGTGCCGCGCCATTGACTGAGAACACCGGGGAGCTGTTTTTT
TRBJ1-1 | TRBD1 | TRBV2 | many | CASRIQGMGTGAFF | TGTGCCAGCAGGATACAGGGGATGGGCACTGGAGCTTTCTTT
TRBJ2-7 | - | TRBV27 | many | CASSFGDNSYEQYF | TGTGCCAGCAGTTTTGGGGACAACTCCTACGAGCAGTACTTC
TRBJ2-2 | - | TRBV12-3/TRBV12-4 | many | CASSLPGRNTGELFF | TGTGCCAGCAGTCTCCCCGGCAGGAACACCGGGGAGCTGTTTTTT
TRBJ1-3 | - | TRBV6-5 | many | CASKTTGSGNTIYF | TGTGCCAGCAAAACGACAGGCTCTGGAAACACCATATATTTT
TRBJ2-4 | - | TRBV3-1 | many | CASSHDRLAKNIQYF | TGTGCCAGCAGCCATGATAGGCTAGCCAAAAACATTCAGTACTTC
TRBJ2-7 | TRBD2 | TRBV28 | many | CASRFSGSYEQYF | TGTGCCAGCAGGTTTAGCGGGAGTTACGAGCAGTACTTC
TRBJ2-7 | TRBD1 | TRBV5-1 | - | CASSIDRGRYEQYF | TGCGCCAGCAGCATAGACAGGGGGAGGTACGAGCAGTACTTC
TRBJ1-1 | - | TRBV18 | many | CASSPPRVMNTEAFF | TGTGCCAGCTCACCACCGCGGGTAATGAACACTGAAGCTTTCTTT
TRBJ1-5 | - | TRBV28 | many | CASSLVQDYQPQHF | TGTGCCAGCAGTTTAGTTCAGGATTATCAGCCCCAGCATTTT
TRBJ2-5 | - | TRBV28 | many | CASSLLTTSQEIQYF | TGTGCCAGCAGTTTACTTACGACAAGTCAAGAGATCCAGTACTTC
TRBJ2-7 | - | TRBV28 | - | CASSLDRPYEQYF | TGCGCCAGCAGCCTCGACAGGCCCTACGAGCAGTACTTC
TRBJ1-2 | TRBD1 | TRBV20-1 | - | CSANYGQVGYTF | TGCAGTGCTAACTACGGACAGGTTGGCTACACCTTC
TRBJ2-2 | TRBD2 | TRBV25-1 | few | CASSDPLAGTPGELFF | TGTGCCAGCAGTGACCCCCTAGCGGGAACCCCCGGGGAGCTGTTTTTT
TRBJ1-5 | - | TRBV9 | many | CASSVGQNQPQHF | TGTGCCAGCAGCGTAGGGCAAAATCAGCCCCAGCATTTT
TRBJ1-1 | - | TRBV28 | many | CASSLLSLLLSTEAFF | TGTGCCAGCAGTTTGTTGTCCCTCCTCTTGAGCACTGAAGCTTTCTTT
TRBJ2-7 | TRBD2 | TRBV10-3 | many | CAISDLADEQYF | TGTGCCATCAGTGACCTAGCGGACGAGCAGTACTTC
TRBJ1-1 | - | TRBV19 | many | CASSTWDGEAFF | TGTGCCAGTAGTACCTGGGACGGTGAAGCTTTCTTT